Reported below is one T cell receptor beta chain. The data stem from a study of blood T cell repertoires in COVID-19. As for the study in general: Sources were T cells, B-cell-depleted T cells, or PBMCs; the material itself was cDNA or gDNA.

Those enrolled, adults aged about 18 to 89 years, came from about two dozen US areas. Membership in each cohort depended on participant-reported clinical history. TCRdb's copy holds only in-frame clones and misses some; the assay was immunoSEQ multiplex PCR. The table shows 210,000 or so clones, with 80% occurring only once. The CDR3 has 14 residues. The germline CDR1 and CDR2 sequences are LGHDT and YNNKEL (reference sequence). V gave up 0 bases and J gave up 5 bases, with 10 bases separating them. The clonotype comes from a man aged 25-45 years with acute COVID-19. The specimen was PBMCs or T cells enriched from blood (not recorded which). This chain joins TRBV3-1 (or the pseudogene TRBV3-2) and TRBJ1-1; the D gene is possibly TRBD1 (5 bases). The chain's CDR3 is CASSQDKGRTEAFF. In DNA, the CDR3 is TGTGCCAGCAGCCAAGATAAGGGGCGGACTGAAGCTTTCTTT.